These 11 T cell receptor beta chains originate from one sample sequenced in a study of shared clonotypes between healthy human individuals. The table came from immunoSEQ multiplex PCR; TCRdb's copy has only in-frame clones and leaves some out. The sample includes around 600,000 clones, 85% to 95% of them seen just once. Naive CD8 cells, CD45RO-negative and positively selected for CCR7, excluded terminally differentiated effector memory CD45RA+ cells. The sequenced sample consisted of naive CD8+ T cells sorted from blood. The receptors here all came from a woman under 40 in good health.

The V call is TRBV7-6, the J call TRBJ2-2; 8 nucleotides line up with TRBD1. V shed 5 bases, J shed 1 base, and the junction held 6 bases outside the gene matches. Looked up from germline, CDR1 is SGHVS and CDR2 is FNYEAQ. This CDR3 contains 16 residues. CDR3 protein: CASSQRTGQNTGELFF. CDR3 DNA sequence: TGTGCCAGCAGCCAAAGGACAGGGCAGAACACCGGGGAGCTGTTTTTT.

This chain links TRBV27 with TRBJ2-7; 10 bases match TRBD1. The junction had 7 bases not matched to a gene; V was cut back by 5 bases and J by 0 bases. The CDR3 is 16 amino acids. CDR1 is MNHEY and CDR2 is SMNVEV in the germline V gene (reference sequence). This CDR3 is CASSPETGGGSYEQYF. DNA of the CDR3: TGTGCCAGCAGTCCAGAGACAGGGGGCGGCTCCTACGAGCAGTACTTC.

The V and J genes are TRBV27 and TRBJ2-7; D might be TRBD1 (6 bases). This CDR3 is built from 16 residues. V lost 5 bases to trimming and J lost 3 bases, with 20 bases between them. Germline V lookup: CDR1 MNHEY, CDR2 SMNVEV (reference sequence). In DNA form, the CDR3 reads TGTGCCAGCAGTCTCTCCAAGGGGGAGAAGGGCTACGAGCAGTACTTC. As protein: CASSLSKGEKGYEQYF.

The J gene is TRBJ2-1, the V gene TRBV11-1; 15 bases map to TRBD2. This CDR3 has 18 residues. V was pared by 5 bases and J by 4 bases, with 9 bases of the junction left unmatched. Germline V gene lookup returns CDR1 SGHAT and CDR2 FQDESV (reference sequence). CDR3 DNA: TGTGCCAGCAGCCCGGGACTAGCGGGAGGAAAGTTGTACAATGAGCAGTTCTTC. It specifies CASSPGLAGGKLYNEQFF.

The chain couples TRBV28 to TRBJ1-5; no reliable D call. V lost 1 base to trimming and J lost 0 bases, with 7 bases between them. Germline V gene sequence: CDR1 MDHEN, CDR2 SYDVKM. CDR3 size: 15 residues. Here the CDR3 DNA reads TGTGCCAGCAGTTTATTAGGGTTTAGCAATCAGCCCCAGCATTTT. Translating gives CASSLLGFSNQPQHF.

This chain uses TRBV27 with TRBJ2-2; either TRBD1 or TRBD2 may supply D (5 bases each). Deletions cut 4 bases from V and 2 bases from J, with 8 bases between. Germline V lookup: CDR1 MNHEY, CDR2 SMNVEV (reference sequence). This CDR3 comprises 14 residues. The CDR3 DNA reads TGTGCCAGCAGTTGGGGGTTTAACACCGGGGAGCTGTTTTTT. Residues: CASSWGFNTGELFF.

V is TRBV9 and J is TRBJ2-2; 8 bases map to TRBD1. CDR1 is SGDLS and CDR2 is YYNGEE in the germline V gene. The junction had 1 base not matched to a gene; V was cut back by 0 bases and J by 0 bases. The CDR3 runs 16 residues. CDR3 in amino acids: CASSVGGQANTGELFF. In DNA, the CDR3 is TGTGCCAGCAGCGTAGGGGGACAGGCGAACACCGGGGAGCTGTTTTTT.

This chain links TRBV5-1 with TRBJ2-2; 11 bases fit TRBD2. V was pared by 0 bases and J by 1 base, with 8 bases of the junction left unmatched. The CDR3 totals 19 residues. Germline CDR1 reads SGHRS; CDR2 reads YFSETQ. The CDR3 DNA reads TGCGCCAGCAGCTTGGTGACTAGCGGGACTCTCTGGAACACCGGGGAGCTGTTTTTT. It yields the protein CASSLVTSGTLWNTGELFF.

The chain uses TRBV28 and TRBJ2-7; D might be TRBD2 (5 bases). The V gene lost 7 bases and the J gene lost 3 bases, with 22 bases spanning the gap. This CDR3 is built from 16 residues. Germline lookup yields CDR1 MDHEN and CDR2 SYDVKM. CDR3 sequence reads: CASTPTLGPAGYEQYF. In DNA, the CDR3 is TGTGCCAGCACCCCTACTTTGGGCCCCGCGGGCTACGAGCAGTACTTC. The full variable domain, its missing parts supplied by reference TRBV28 and TRBJ2-7, is DVKVTQSSRYLVKRTGEKVFLECVQDMDHENMFWYRQDPGLGLRLIYFSYDVKMKEKGDIPEGYSVSREKKERFSLILESASTNQTSMYLCASTPTLGPAGYEQYFGPGTRLTVT.

The chain is built from TRBV7-9 and TRBJ2-3; 7 nucleotides line up with TRBD2. The CDR3 has 16 residues. Germline CDR1 is SEHNR and CDR2 is FQNEAQ (reference sequence). With 5 bases clipped from V and 1 base from J, the junction kept 9 bases outside the gene matches. DNA of the CDR3: TGTGCCAGCAGCCCCCACTTCGCGGGAGGCACAGATACGCAGTATTTT. Its protein is CASSPHFAGGTDTQYF.

The chain employs TRBV7-8 and TRBJ2-5, with D possibly being TRBD1 (5 bases). The end of the DNA is better explained by TRBJ2-7, so the J call may be wrong. The CDR3 totals 12 residues. Per germline, CDR1 SGHVS and CDR2 FQNEAQ. CDR3 region: CASSLRQYEQYF. Written as DNA, the CDR3 is TGTGCCAGCAGCTTAAGACAGTACGAGCAGTACTTC.